A selection of T cell receptor beta chains follows, all from one sample in a study of esophageal squamous cell carcinoma under preoperative chemotherapy. TCRdb reprocessed the PCR reads with MiXCR, giving one entry per CDR3 protein. The sample gives roughly 15,000 distinct CDR3 sequences, 60% of which show up once; around 50% is in the top ten. This material was acquired from a patient given preoperative chemotherapy. These receptors originate from a human donor with esophageal squamous cell carcinoma. The donor label of this sample is uncertain. CDR3s include the opening cysteine and the closing phenylalanine or tryptophan. A D gene is named only where the DNA matches it firmly. Only part of the rows carry a size: once, few, many, or a class if the clone is expanded.

cdr3_nt | cdr3_aa | j_call | clone_size | d_call | v_call | cdr3_length
TGTGCCAGCAGTGCAAGCGGGGGGGGGAGCGGCAAAGATACGCAGTATTTC | CASSASGGGSGKDTQYF | TRBJ2-3 | NA | TRBD2 | TRBV6-1 | 17
TGTGCCAGCAGTGAACTAAGTTCCCCGGGACAGGGGGTGACAGATACGCAGTATTTT | CASSELSSPGQGVTDTQYF | TRBJ2-3 | NA | TRBD1 | TRBV6-1 | 19
TGTGCCAGCAGCTTAGGGCTAGCGGGAGTTGAGCAGTTCTTC | CASSLGLAGVEQFF | TRBJ2-1 | NA | TRBD2 | TRBV7-2 | 14
TGTGCGGGCGCTGGGGGGGGGGACCCAGAGACGCAGTATTTC | CAGAGGGDPETQYF | TRBJ2-3 | many | TRBD2 | TRBV10-3 | 14
TGTGCCAGCAATTCGGGACAGGGTTTCTCCTACGAGCAGTACTTC | CASNSGQGFSYEQYF | TRBJ2-7 | few | TRBD1 | TRBV27 | 15
TGTGCTAGTGGCCACGCCGGGGACTTTGAAGCTTTCTTT | CASGHAGDFEAFF | TRBJ1-1 | NA | NA | TRBV12-5 | 13
TGTGCCAGCAGGCGCAACGGGGGGGACGGGGAAGAGACGCAGTATTTT | CASRRNGGDGEETQYF | TRBJ2-3 | NA | TRBD2 | TRBV6-1 | 16
TGCGCCAGCAGTTTACAGGGTTCTGCCGGGGCGCTGTATTTT | CASSLQGSAGALYF | TRBJ2-2 | once | NA | TRBV10-2 | 14
TGTGCCAGCAGCCAATTGGAGGTGGGGGAGCAGTTCTTC | CASSQLEVGEQFF | TRBJ2-1 | NA | NA | TRBV14 | 13
TGTGCCAGCAGCTTAATAGGGGGCATCACAGATACGCAGTATTTT | CASSLIGGITDTQYF | TRBJ2-3 | many | TRBD1 | TRBV7-6 | 15
TGTGCCAGCAGTGCCACTACTAGCGGGGCCTACAATGAGCAGTACTTC | CASSATTSGAYNEQYF | TRBJ2-7 | medium-sized | TRBD2 | TRBV6-1 | 16
TGTGCCAGCAGCTCATTCAGGGTGGGTGAGCAGTTCTTC | CASSSFRVGEQFF | TRBJ2-1 | NA | NA | TRBV11-2 | 13
TGTGCCAGCAGTTACTCATTCGGGGGCTCCTACAATGAGCAGTTCTTC | CASSYSFGGSYNEQFF | TRBJ2-1 | many | NA | TRBV6-5 | 16
TGTGCCAGCAGGCTACGACTAGCGGGAGGCACAGATACGCAGTATTTT | CASRLRLAGGTDTQYF | TRBJ2-3 | NA | TRBD2 | TRBV12-3/TRBV12-4 | 16
TGTGCCACTCGACAGGGATCCTACGAGCAGTACTTC | CATRQGSYEQYF | TRBJ2-7 | many | TRBD1 | TRBV6-1 | 12
TGTGCCAGCAGCTTAGGGCTCCCCTCAGATACGCAGTATTTT | CASSLGLPSDTQYF | TRBJ2-3 | large | NA | TRBV6-5 | 14
TGTGCCAGCAGCCACGGTGGGTCTGGGGCCAACGTCCTGACTTTC | CASSHGGSGANVLTF | TRBJ2-6 | NA | NA | TRBV11-1 | 15
TGTGCCAGCAGCCAGGCAGGGAACAATGAGCAGTTCTTC | CASSQAGNNEQFF | TRBJ2-1 | many | NA | TRBV6-1 | 13
TGTGCCAGCAGTGAATGGGCGGACAGGGAGTTCTTC | CASSEWADREFF | TRBJ2-1 | once | TRBD1 | TRBV6-1 | 12